The following is a T cell receptor (beta chain) sequence with its context. This specimen comes from a study of cytomegalovirus exposure and HLA in healthy donors. The study ran its PCR with 60 Vbeta and 13 Jbeta primers. TCRdb's copy holds only in-frame clones and misses some; the assay was immunoSEQ multiplex PCR. The data include about 88,000 clones; the top ten clones carry 5.5%. The material sequenced was PBMCs. This TCR was recovered from a girl aged 10 to 17 in good health and CMV-seropositive.

CDR3 sequence reads: CASSTQGTWVAEQFF. CDR3 sequence (DNA): TGTGCCAGCAGCACACAAGGGACATGGGTAGCTGAGCAGTTCTTC. The chain combines TRBV7-8 with TRBJ2-1, with a tentative D call TRBD1 (6 bases). From germline, CDR1 is SGHVS and CDR2 FQNEAQ. CDR3 length equals 15 residues. Trimming took 5 bases from V and 9 from J, leaving 20 bases between them.